The 32 T cell receptor beta chains below all came from one sample that was sequenced in a study of beta chain features in type 1 diabetes (dated by TCRdb to 2017 to 2018). Library preparation used the immunoSEQ multiplex PCR assay. The entire isolated RNA was reverse transcribed using the High Capacity cDNA Reverse Transcription Kit, and thus expressed TCRB transcripts were sequenced. TCRdb took over this immuneACCESS table, retaining in-frame rearrangements with V and J assigned. Such tables are incomplete; in checked studies, under half of the missing clones stem from an unresolved V gene, and the remainder is unexplained. The sample table shows about 15,000 clones, and 40% to 55% are seen once. The ten largest clonotypes hold 0.53% of the sample. Sequencing was carried out using stem cell memory CD4+ T cells from blood. The cell subset or site label here, explained by the study, means: stem cell-like memory CD4+ T cells. Receptors originate from a woman in her thirties or forties in good health.

The CDR3 DNA follows: TGTGCCAGCAGCGTGGGTACTGCGGGCTCTGGAAACACCATATATTTT. Translation gives CASSVGTAGSGNTIYF. The chain links TRBV9 to TRBJ1-3; no clear D. V lost 2 bases and J lost 0, with 12 bases in between. The CDR3 has 16 amino acids. Germline assignment: CDR1 SGDLS and CDR2 YYNGEE.

The rearrangement links TRBV5-1 to TRBJ1-4; 7 bases line up with TRBD1. The V and J ends lost 0 bases and 8 bases, in that order; junction bases with no gene match: 7. The CDR3 spans 15 residues. From germline, CDR1 is SGHRS and CDR2 YFSETQ. This chain's CDR3 is CASSLEGGLVEKLFF. As DNA, the CDR3 is TGCGCCAGCAGCTTGGAAGGGGGCCTGGTGGAAAAACTGTTTTTT.

Points on this clone: At one of its ends the junction is not consistent with the germline gene, which may arise from a read error. The rearrangement uses TRBV27 and TRBJ1-5; possibly TRBD1 for D (5 bases). Germline values: CDR1 MNHEY, CDR2 SMNVEV (reference sequence). CDR3 length: 14 residues. The CDR3 reads CASNLTASFSKLDF. The CDR3 DNA is TGTGCCAGCAATCTGACAGCTAGTTTTTCCAAGTTGGATTTT.

This clone was observed a few times. The rearrangement uses TRBV4-1 and TRBJ2-2; 8 bases map to TRBD2. Germline assignment: CDR1 MGHRA and CDR2 YSYEKL. The CDR3 loop spans 19 amino acids. V trimming: 4 bases; J trimming: 4 bases; junction bases outside the gene matches: 17. As DNA, the CDR3 is TGCGCCAGCAGCCTCAGGGCAGCGGGGGAACTCTCGGGCACCGGGGAGCTGTTTTTT. This translates into CASSLRAAGELSGTGELFF.

The chain is built from TRBV25-1 and TRBJ1-6, with 7 bases identical to TRBD1. Germline V gene lookup returns CDR1 MGHDK and CDR2 SYGVNS. The CDR3 is 15 residues long. The J segment lost 7 bases and the V segment lost 3 bases, leaving 6 bases of the junction unmatched. In DNA form, the CDR3 reads TGTGCCAGCAGTGATGGAGGGGGCAGGAATTCACCCCTCCACTTT. It is translated as CASSDGGGRNSPLHF.

In this sample, this clone turned up a few times. This chain connects TRBV7-2 to TRBJ2-7, with 8 nucleotides matching TRBD1. This CDR3 has 15 residues. With 4 bases clipped from V and 2 bases from J, the junction kept 7 bases outside the gene matches. Germline values: CDR1 SGHTA, CDR2 FQGNSA. DNA of the CDR3: TGTGCCAGCAGCTCATTAACGGGACAGGCCTACGAGCAGTACTTC. Protein sequence: CASSSLTGQAYEQYF.

V gene TRBV7-9 combines with J gene TRBJ1-2; D gene ambiguous. The V end lost 3 bases, the J end lost 8 bases, and 7 bases lay between the germline ends. CDR1 is SEHNR and CDR2 is FQNEAQ in the germline V gene (reference sequence). The CDR3 is 11 amino acids. The chain's CDR3 is CASSLSGGYTF. The CDR3, as DNA: TGTGCCAGCAGCTTGTCGGGGGGCTACACCTTC.

This clone was recorded a few times. The chain joins TRBV6-1 to TRBJ2-1; tentatively, D is TRBD1 (5 bases). Germline CDR1 and CDR2: MNHNS and SASEGT. V lost 4 bases to trimming and J lost 2 bases, with 12 bases between them. This CDR3 spans 15 amino acids. CDR3 DNA: TGTGCCAGCAGTGGTGCAAGGGGCGCCTACAATGAGCAGTTCTTC. The encoded protein is CASSGARGAYNEQFF.

V gene TRBV10-3 combines with J gene TRBJ2-5, with a tentative D call TRBD1 (6 bases). Germline V gene lookup returns CDR1 ENHRY and CDR2 SYGVKD. This CDR3 is built from 14 residues. V lost 4 bases, J lost 0 bases, and 9 bases lay in between. The CDR3 loop is CAISGTVYQETQYF. The CDR3 DNA reads TGTGCCATCAGTGGGACAGTGTACCAAGAGACCCAGTACTTC.

The chain has TRBV18 and TRBJ1-1; a possible D gene is TRBD1 (5 bases). V dropped 4 bases and J dropped 3 bases, with 18 bases sitting between them. The CDR3 runs to 16 residues. Germline CDR1 reads KGHSH; CDR2 reads LQKENI. Written as DNA, the CDR3 is TGTGCCAGCTCACTTCTGCCAATGACAGTTTACACTGAAGCTTTCTTT. Protein sequence: CASSLLPMTVYTEAFF.

This clone has a handful of counts. This chain joins TRBV7-9 and TRBJ2-5; D perhaps matches TRBD2 (5 bases). The end of the DNA fits TRBJ2-7 better, so the J call may be wrong. Germline V CDR1 and CDR2: SEHNR, FQNEAQ (reference sequence). This CDR3 has 14 amino acids. The CDR3 DNA is TGTGCCAGCAGCCCGAGGGCCGTGACCCACGAGCAGTACTTC. Translated: CASSPRAVTHEQYF.

The gene calls are TRBV2 and TRBJ1-5, with 11 nucleotides matching TRBD1. Germline lookup yields CDR1 SNHLY and CDR2 FYNNEI. J was trimmed by 1 base and V by 3 bases; bases with no gene match: 5. The CDR3 has 17 amino acids. The DNA for the CDR3 is TGTGCCAGCAGTGAGGACAGGGGGCATTCGAGCAATCAGCCCCAGCATTTT. It yields the protein CASSEDRGHSSNQPQHF.

This clone was counted only a few times. J is TRBJ2-2 and V is TRBV2; 8 positions agree with TRBD2. J lost 6 bases, V lost 5 bases, and 14 bases had no gene match. The CDR3 loop spans 17 amino acids. Germline V lookup: CDR1 SNHLY, CDR2 FYNNEI. The DNA of the CDR3 is TGTGCCAGCAGTTTTCTCCGGACTAGCAGAGGGGCCGGGGAGCTGTTTTTT. It is translated as CASSFLRTSRGAGELFF. The whole variable domain, filled in from reference TRBV2 and TRBJ2-2, reads EPEVTQTPSHQVTQMGQEVILRCVPISNHLYFYWYRQILGQKVEFLVSFYNNEISEKSEIFDDQFSVERPDGSNFTLKIRSTKLEDSAMYFCASSFLRTSRGAGELFFGEGSRLTVL.

The rearrangement uses TRBV18 and TRBJ1-1, with no clear D. Trimming pared 4 bases from V and 0 bases from J, leaving 15 bases between. The CDR3 covers 16 residues. In germline, CDR1 is KGHSH, CDR2 LQKENI. The CDR3 reads CASSLSPAGMNTEAFF. CDR3 nucleotide sequence: TGTGCCAGCTCACTTTCGCCCGCGGGGATGAACACTGAAGCTTTCTTT.

The rearrangement joins TRBV7-9 to TRBJ2-7; weak D call: TRBD2 (5 bases). This CDR3 is built from 14 residues. V lost 0 bases to trimming and J lost 0 bases, with 6 bases between them. Per the germline V gene, CDR1 is SEHNR and CDR2 is FQNEAQ (reference sequence). The CDR3: CASSLASGSYEQYF. Here the CDR3 DNA reads TGTGCCAGCAGCTTAGCCAGCGGCTCCTACGAGCAGTACTTC.

The CDR3 nucleotides are TGTGCCACCAGCAGAGATGGACGAGGGTTGGGAGAGACCCAGTACTTC. Its protein product is CATSRDGRGLGETQYF. V and J are TRBV15 and TRBJ2-5; perhaps TRBD2 as D (5 bases). V shed 0 bases and J shed 4 bases, with 15 bases lying between them. Germline CDR1 and CDR2: LNHNV and YYDKDF (reference sequence). This CDR3 contains 16 residues.

This clone has just a few counts. The chain combines TRBV7-2 with TRBJ1-2; 8 bases line up with TRBD1. Germline V gene sequence: CDR1 SGHTA, CDR2 FQGNSA. V lost 1 base and J lost 4; bases outside the gene matches: 5. The CDR3 has 15 residues. The DNA for the CDR3 is TGTGCCAGCAGCTTAGGGACAGGGCCCGTCTATGGCTACACCTTC. Amino acids: CASSLGTGPVYGYTF.

The J gene is TRBJ1-2, the V gene TRBV5-1; 7 bases map to TRBD1. The CDR3 is 14 amino acids. CDR1 and CDR2 (germline): SGHRS, YFSETQ. The junction had 5 bases not matched to a gene; V was cut back by 2 bases and J by 4 bases. The CDR3: CASSLEGTVYGYTF. Written as DNA, the CDR3 is TGCGCCAGCAGCTTAGAAGGGACAGTCTATGGCTACACCTTC.

This rearrangement joins TRBV7-9 to TRBJ2-7; maybe TRBD1 (6 bases). Trimming removed 8 bases from V and 0 bases from J, with 11 bases in between. Germline V gene data show CDR1 as SEHNR and CDR2 as FQNEAQ (reference sequence). This CDR3 region has 13 residues. This CDR3 is CASDDRTSYEQYF. The CDR3 DNA is TGTGCCAGCGATGACAGGACCTCCTACGAGCAGTACTTC.

The J gene is TRBJ2-5, the V gene TRBV5-5; D unclear. The germline gives CDR1 SGHKS, CDR2 YYEKEE (reference sequence). V gave up 1 base and J gave up 2 bases, with 27 bases separating them. This CDR3 comprises 20 residues. CDR3 nucleotides: TGTGCCAGCAGCTTGTTTTGGATCGCCGGAGCGCCCAGTCGTCAAGAGACCCAGTACTTC. It translates to CASSLFWIAGAPSRQETQYF. Filled out from reference TRBV5-5 and TRBJ2-5, the complete variable domain reads DAGVTQSPTHLIKTRGQQVTLRCSPISGHKSVSWYQQVLGQGPQFIFQYYEKEERGRGNFPDRFSARQFPNYSSELNVNALLLGDSALYLCASSLFWIAGAPSRQETQYFGPGTRLLVL.

The CDR3, as DNA: TGTGCCAGCAGCTCCTCAACAGGGGTAGGTCAGCCCCAGCATTTT. It yields the protein CASSSSTGVGQPQHF. The chain employs TRBV7-2 and TRBJ1-5, with 7 bases matching TRBD1. The CDR3 totals 15 residues. CDR1 SGHTA and CDR2 FQGNSA come from the germline V gene. Trimming cost V 4 bases and J 6 bases; bases outside gene matches: 9.

The chain employs TRBV11-2 and TRBJ1-6; a weak D match, TRBD1 (5 bases). Germline CDR1 is SGHAT and CDR2 is FQNNGV. The V end was cut by 4 bases, the J end by 3 bases, with 16 bases between. The CDR3 is made up of 17 amino acids. For the CDR3, the DNA is TGTGCCAGCAGCTCAGGGTTTCAGCAGGGCTATAATTCACCCCTCCACTTT. This encodes CASSSGFQQGYNSPLHF.

This clone was counted only a few times. The rearrangement joins TRBV7-2 to TRBJ1-5; D may be TRBD1 (6 bases). The CDR3 is 15 amino acids. Looked up from germline, CDR1 is SGHTA and CDR2 is FQGNSA. Trimming cost V 5 bases and J 5 bases, with 16 bases left between them. CDR3 coding DNA: TGTGCCAGCAGCCGCGCCGGACAGTATTATCAGCCCCAGCATTTT. Translated: CASSRAGQYYQPQHF.

The chain recombines TRBV4-2 with TRBJ2-2; 9 positions match TRBD2. The CDR3 spans 17 residues. The V and J ends lost 0 bases and 4 bases, in that order; junction bases with no gene match: 6. The germline gives CDR1 LGHNA, CDR2 YNFKEQ. CDR3: CASSQERAGGSTGELFF. Here the CDR3 DNA reads TGTGCCAGCAGCCAAGAGCGAGCGGGGGGAAGCACCGGGGAGCTGTTTTTT.

This clone was seen only a few times. V usage is TRBV18 and J usage is TRBJ2-5, with 7 bases aligning to TRBD2. With V trimmed by 2 bases and J by 3 bases, 9 bases remained unmatched. The CDR3 runs to 16 residues. Germline CDR1 KGHSH, CDR2 LQKENI. The CDR3 region has the DNA TGTGCCAGCTCACCATTATGGGGAAGCGGGGAAGAGACCCAGTACTTC. Encoded protein: CASSPLWGSGEETQYF.

Remarks on this clone: Additional DNA sequences in this sample encode the identical CDR3. This chain connects TRBV10-3 to TRBJ1-1; D possibly corresponds to TRBD1 (5 bases). Looked up from germline, CDR1 is ENHRY and CDR2 is SYGVKD. This CDR3 comprises 14 residues. Trimming cost V 6 bases and J 1 base, with 12 bases left between them. The CDR3 reads CAISRGGGNTEAFF. CDR3 DNA sequence: TGTGCCATCAGCCGCGGGGGGGGGAACACTGAAGCTTTCTTT.

This clone was observed a few times. The V and J genes are TRBV9 and TRBJ1-1; D gene unclear. The ends were cut back, 1 base at V and 3 bases at J, with 7 bases in the middle. In germline, CDR1 is SGDLS, CDR2 YYNGEE. The CDR3 loop spans 13 amino acids. The CDR3 loop is CASSVKRDTEAFF. The DNA of the CDR3 is TGTGCCAGCAGCGTAAAGAGAGACACTGAAGCTTTCTTT.

This clone turned up a few times. The rearrangement joins TRBV9 to TRBJ2-7; the D is unclear. The germline V gene encodes CDR1 SGDLS and CDR2 YYNGEE. Trimming removed 4 bases from V and 3 bases from J, with 14 bases in between. There are 14 residues in the CDR3. CDR3 DNA sequence: TGTGCCAGCAGCCCACGGGTTAGCCACTACGAGCAGTACTTC. Translation: CASSPRVSHYEQYF.

The genes are TRBV2 and TRBJ1-5, with TRBD1 matching over 7 bases. After removal of 8 bases from V and 2 bases from J, the junction contained 6 bases not matched to a gene. CDR3 length: 14 amino acids. The germline gives CDR1 SNHLY, CDR2 FYNNEI. Here the CDR3 DNA reads TGTGCCAGCGTACGTACAGGGGGCAATCAGCCCCAGCATTTT. Protein: CASVRTGGNQPQHF. The variable domain in full, with the rest retrieved from reference TRBV2 and TRBJ1-5, is EPEVTQTPSHQVTQMGQEVILRCVPISNHLYFYWYRQILGQKVEFLVSFYNNEISEKSEIFDDQFSVERPDGSNFTLKIRSTKLEDSAMYFCASVRTGGNQPQHFGDGTRLSIL.

The CDR3 nucleotides read TGTGCCATCAGACCAAGCGGGGGGGCGAATCGAGAGACCCAGTACTTC. Protein: CAIRPSGGANRETQYF. The chain combines TRBV10-3 with TRBJ2-5; 10 bases fit TRBD2. The junction had 11 bases not matched to a gene; V was cut back by 6 bases and J by 4 bases. CDR1 ENHRY and CDR2 SYGVKD come from the germline V gene. This CDR3 contains 16 residues.

V gene TRBV10-2 combines with J gene TRBJ2-1; 10 nucleotides line up with TRBD1. CDR3 length: 14 residues. The trim removed 6 bases at V and 7 bases at J, leaving 6 bases unmatched. The germline CDR1 and CDR2 sequences are WSHSY and SAAADI. The CDR3 protein is CASSGPGQGNEQFF. DNA of the CDR3: TGCGCCAGCAGCGGACCGGGACAGGGGAATGAGCAGTTCTTC.

The rearrangement links TRBV5-1 to TRBJ2-7; 13 positions agree with TRBD2. Looked up from germline, CDR1 is SGHRS and CDR2 is YFSETQ. The trim removed 4 bases at V and 3 bases at J, leaving 4 bases unmatched. The CDR3 totals 15 residues. CDR3 region: CASSRTSGGSYEQYF. The CDR3 DNA reads as TGCGCCAGCAGCAGGACTAGCGGGGGAAGCTACGAGCAGTACTTC.